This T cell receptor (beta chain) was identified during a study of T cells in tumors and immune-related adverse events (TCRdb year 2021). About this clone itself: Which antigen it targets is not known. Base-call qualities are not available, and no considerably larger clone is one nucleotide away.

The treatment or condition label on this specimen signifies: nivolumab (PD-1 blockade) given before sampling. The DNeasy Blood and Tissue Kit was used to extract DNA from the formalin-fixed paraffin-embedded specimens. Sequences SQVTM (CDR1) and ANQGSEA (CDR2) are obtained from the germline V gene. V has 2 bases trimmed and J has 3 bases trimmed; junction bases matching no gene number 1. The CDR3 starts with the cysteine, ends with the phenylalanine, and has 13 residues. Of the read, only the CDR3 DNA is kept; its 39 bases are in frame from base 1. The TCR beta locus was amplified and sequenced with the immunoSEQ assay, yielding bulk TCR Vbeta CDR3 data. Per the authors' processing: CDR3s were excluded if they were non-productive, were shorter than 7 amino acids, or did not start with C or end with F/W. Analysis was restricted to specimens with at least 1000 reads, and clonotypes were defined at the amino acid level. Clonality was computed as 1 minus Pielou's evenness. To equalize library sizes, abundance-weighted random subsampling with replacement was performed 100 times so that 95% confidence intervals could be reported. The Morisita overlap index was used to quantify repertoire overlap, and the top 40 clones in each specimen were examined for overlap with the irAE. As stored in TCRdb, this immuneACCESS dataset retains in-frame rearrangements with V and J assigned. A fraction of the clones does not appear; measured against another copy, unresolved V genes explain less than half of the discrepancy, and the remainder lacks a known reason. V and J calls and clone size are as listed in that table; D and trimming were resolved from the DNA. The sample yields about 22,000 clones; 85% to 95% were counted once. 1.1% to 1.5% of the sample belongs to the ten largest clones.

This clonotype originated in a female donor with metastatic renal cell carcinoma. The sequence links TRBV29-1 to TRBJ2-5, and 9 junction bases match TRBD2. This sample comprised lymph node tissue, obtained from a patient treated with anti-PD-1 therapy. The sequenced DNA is TGCAGCGTTGAAAGGACTAGCGAAGAGACCCAGTACTTC. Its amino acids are CSVERTSEETQYF.